The 3 T cell receptor beta chains below were found in one sample sequenced in a study of T cell repertoires in cytomegalovirus infection. In TCRdb, the reads were re-called with MiXCR into one record per CDR3 protein. There are roughly 320,000 distinct CDR3 sequences in the sample; 8% to 9.5% occur only once, and 4.3% lies in the top ten. The sequencing sample was made of PBMCs. These TCRs come from a human donor in good health (CMV status not recorded). Some clones in this sample may be carry-over from other donors' samples.

The rearrangement uses TRBV28 and TRBJ1-1; 7 nucleotides line up with TRBD1. This CDR3 has 16 amino acids. CDR1 is MDHEN, CDR2 SYDVKM, per germline. The junction had 11 bases not matched to a gene; V was cut back by 7 bases and J by 0 bases. CDR3 amino acids: CASNNYEGAVNTEAFF. The DNA for the CDR3 is TGTGCCAGCAACAATTATGAGGGGGCAGTGAACACTGAAGCTTTCTTT.

This clonotype was detected many times. The chain uses TRBV7-2 and TRBJ1-1; TRBD1 is a possible D gene (5 bases). The germline gives CDR1 SGHTA, CDR2 FQGNSA. Deletions cut 1 base from V and 1 base from J, with 7 bases between. The CDR3 is 14 amino acids. CDR3 bases: TGTGCCAGCAGCTTAGTTCAGGGGAACACTGAAGCTTTCTTT. Protein: CASSLVQGNTEAFF.

This CDR3 reads CASSRPGSRGKYGYTF. CDR3 nucleotides: TGCGCCAGCAGTCGCCCCGGGAGCAGGGGAAAGTATGGCTACACCTTC. This chain links TRBV23-1 with TRBJ1-2; D might be TRBD1 (6 bases). TRBV23-1 qualifies as an ORF whose function is uncertain. V was pared by 4 bases and J by 5 bases, with 20 bases between. The CDR3 is 16 residues long.